This TCR beta chain was observed in a study of human T cells and chemical hapten exposure. For the study at large: Chiefly women, the patients showed alopecia areata, totalis or universalis.

Germline V lookup: CDR1 SQVTM, CDR2 ANQGSEA. This CDR3 has 16 amino acids. V gave up 2 bases and J gave up 1 base, with 17 bases separating them. Library construction involved attaching unique molecular identifiers to individual cDNA molecules, which allowed quantitative, reproducible TCR counting. TCRdb reprocessed the RACE reads with MiXCR, giving one entry per CDR3 protein. Of about 70,000 distinct CDR3 sequences in the sample, around 9.9% were seen once. Time point denoted: pre-sensitization, week 0. Noted treatment: therapeutic diphenylcyclopropenone sensitization with weekly scalp DPC. J is TRBJ1-1 and V is TRBV29-1, with D perhaps TRBD1 (5 bases). Material: whole blood, obtained in connection with sensitization to the hapten diphenylcyclopropenone (DPC). This clonotype was sampled from a woman aged 45-65 years with alopecia areata. Some clones in this sample may be carry-over from other donors' samples. CDR3 in DNA: TGCAGCGTTGAAAGGACATACAGGCCTTCGAACACTGAAGCTTTCTTT. It specifies CSVERTYRPSNTEAFF.